This paragraph reports one T cell receptor (beta chain). The data were obtained in a study of blood T cell repertoires in COVID-19. In the original analysis: Nucleated cell counts were estimated from reference gene primer amplification. Sequencing used immunoSEQ multiplex PCR; TCRdb keeps in-frame clones, though not all of them. That table gives V, J and clone size, and the DNA gave D and trimming. Here the sample spans a few hundred thousand clones, 80% to 90% being singletons. This CDR3 is built from 14 residues. CDR1 is MNHNS, CDR2 SASEGT, per germline. V shed 6 bases, J shed 2 bases, and the junction held 3 bases outside the gene matches.

The material sequenced was PBMCs or T cells enriched from blood (not recorded which). The gene calls are TRBV6-1 and TRBJ1-4; TRBD1 matches 7 bases. The sequence was collected from a woman aged 45-59 years in a cohort exposed to, infected with or recovered from COVID-19 (not recorded which). CDR3 sequence: CASRKGQTNEKLFF. The CDR3 nucleotides read TGTGCCAGCAGGAAGGGACAGACTAATGAAAAACTGTTTTTT.